This entry lists 2 T cell receptor beta chains sequenced from one sample in a study of blood T cell repertoires in COVID-19. The protocol was immunoSEQ multiplex PCR, while the TCRdb copy is restricted to in-frame clones and leaves out a portion. The profile shows around 140,000 clones, 65% to 90% of them singletons. The sample consisted of peripheral blood. The receptors derive from a woman aged 55-70 years with active or convalescent COVID-19.

This chain links TRBV25-1 with TRBJ1-1, with TRBD1 identical over 7 bases. Per the germline V gene, CDR1 is MGHDK and CDR2 is SYGVNS. The CDR3 sequence is 13 residues long. V lost 6 bases to trimming and J lost 8 bases; unmatched junction nucleotides: 9. The CDR3 loop reads CASRGLRDSEAFF. Written as DNA, the CDR3 is TGTGCCAGCAGAGGTTTACGGGACAGCGAAGCTTTCTTT.

The V and J genes are TRBV6-6 and TRBJ1-1; 9 nucleotides align to TRBD1. Germline CDR1 MNHNY, CDR2 SVGAGI (reference sequence). The ends lost 5 bases at V and 8 bases at J; junction bases unmatched: 3. This CDR3 contains 12 residues. CDR3 protein: CASSNRGLEAFF. In DNA, the CDR3 is TGTGCCAGCAGTAACAGGGGGCTGGAAGCTTTCTTT.